A single T cell receptor beta chain is shown here with its context. The target of this receptor is not known. At one end, the junction sequence differs from germline, possibly due to a read error. RNA from unsorted whole blood was extracted with TRIzol reagent, and germline DNA was obtained with the DNeasy Blood & Tissue kit. At the time of sampling, the patients had chronic HBV infection and had not received any treatment. Around 4 milliliters of peripheral blood were collected into K2EDTA tubes before surgery. A constant-region primer and ProtoScript II reverse transcriptase were used to reverse-transcribe TCRbeta-specific cDNA from roughly 0.55 ug total RNA. Three nested multiplex PCR rounds, following a slightly modified ARM-PCR procedure, were used to build the TCRbeta libraries. The first two PCR rounds used multiplex TRBV1-TRBV30 forward primers with a Cbeta reverse primer, each for about 10 cycles. Sample barcodes and Illumina adapters were added in a final 25-cycle PCR with Deep VentR polymerase. Amplicons of 200-500 bp were gel-purified with a QIAquick gel extraction kit before sequencing. An Illumina HiSeq 2500 was used to sequence the TCRbeta amplicons, generating 250-bp paired-end reads. Regarding the original processing steps: Reads were quality-trimmed with Trimmomatic v0.33, and paired reads were merged with FLASH v1.2.11 to recover full CDR3 sequences. V, D and J germline segments were assigned to the rearranged TCRbeta sequences using MiGEC v1.2.1b. Clonotype statistics, along with Shannon-Wiener diversity indices, were calculated using VDJtools v1.0.0. Except for diversity analysis, only each sample's 250 most abundant clonotypes were used in subsequent analyses to reduce sampling bias. In TCRdb, the public reads were trimmed at Q25 with fastp and aligned with MiXCR, with productive beta chains retained. Under each unique CDR3 protein, matching rows form one entry showing the most common genes and DNA. These V and J calls originate from TCRdb's pipeline instead of the authors' own analysis. A total of fewer than 400,000 distinct CDR3 sequences appear in this sample, more than 55% of them only once. The ten top clones hold about 8.4% of the sample.

The CDR3 sequence holds 14 residues, the cysteine and phenylalanine included. Only the CDR3 portion is preserved as DNA: 42 bases, with reading frame beginning at the first base. Based on the germline V gene, the CDR1 and CDR2 sequences are SQVTM and ANQGSEA. The sample originates from a study of tumor-infiltrating lymphocytes in primary liver carcinoma (dated 2017 in TCRdb). About the full investigation: A handful of patients with histopathologically diagnosed primary liver carcinoma underwent surgical resection in China between November 2015 and March 2016. The five patients, three men and two women aged 30 to 69 years, had hepatocellular carcinoma (four) or combined HCC and intrahepatic cholangiocarcinoma (one). The tumors of the five patients were staged as T1-T3 N0M0, with maximum diameters ranging from about 4 to 10 cm. Samples yielded roughly 3.65 to 7.5 million productive TCRbeta reads; read depth did not differ significantly between tissue types. The study combined TCRbeta repertoire sequencing, expression microarrays and whole-exome sequencing across five regions of each liver tumor, with adjacent normal tissue and blood. A total of approximately 35 specimens from 5 patients underwent TCRbeta repertoire sequencing, comprising about 25 tumor regions, 5 adjacent noncancerous liver tissues and 5 peripheral blood samples. Repertoires from technical replicates were highly reproducible, with mean shared-clone rates approximately 0.9 and correlation coefficients above 0.95. Broader findings and caveats from the paper: The study included only four or five patients, and the authors note findings should be validated in a larger study. The top 250 clones accounted for a significantly greater share of the repertoire in tumors than in blood (p = 0.039). Because sequencing covered only the TCR beta chain and unpaired alpha chains were not captured, true repertoire diversity is likely underestimated. Repertoire overlap was higher between tumor regions (mean about 36%) than tumor-adjacent (around 17%) or tumor-blood (about 14%) pairs, consistent with antigen-driven expansion. Because the samples were bulk and unsorted, CD4+ and CD8+ T cell repertoires could not be compared.

The receptor's source is a man between 35 and 55 years old with primary liver carcinoma and hepatitis B virus infection. The chain employs TRBV29-1 and TRBJ2-2; TRBD2 is perhaps the D gene, given 5 matching bases. Sequences were obtained from peripheral blood. The bases read TGCAACGTTGAAGTCCGGGGAAACACTGGGGAGCTGTTTTTT. It codes for CNVEVRGNTGELFF.